This entry concerns a single T cell receptor (beta chain). This sample was included in a study of OX40 agonist ivuxolimab in advanced cancers. Researchers took blood at baseline, on cycle 4 day 1, and on cycle 7 day 1. Germline-derived CDR1 and CDR2 are SGHNT and YYREEE (reference sequence). V dropped 4 bases and J dropped 5; count of bases not matched to a gene: 6. The CDR3 is 15 amino acids. The data were produced by immunoSEQ multiplex PCR, yet TCRdb's version contains in-frame clones alone and is incomplete. The data contain nearly 110,000 clones, about nine tenths of them singletons. The chain has TRBV5-4 and TRBJ2-2; 9 nucleotides match TRBD1. Here the sequenced sample was CD4+ or CD8+ T cells sorted from blood, taken in a trial of the OX40 agonist ivuxolimab. This clonotype was sampled from an adult with an advanced solid tumor such as melanoma, head and neck, liver or kidney cancer. Here the CDR3 reads CASSRGQGKTGELFF. The CDR3, as DNA: TGTGCCAGCAGCAGGGGACAGGGAAAAACCGGGGAGCTGTTTTTT.